This TCR beta chain is from a study of naive and memory T cell subsets. Study conclusions and caveats: Especially in CD8 cells, naive repertoires contained a few larger clonotypes, possibly CD45RA-re-expressing memory cells. Between naive and memory subsets, TCR abundance power law exponents differed. Diversity fell and Gini index rose from naive through CM, EM, EMRA.

Four subsets defined by CD45RA and CD27 were sorted after CD3, CD4, CD8 and live/dead staining. Trimming removed 5 bases from V and 6 bases from J, with 8 bases in between. The germline V gene has CDR1 SGHVS and CDR2 FQNEAQ. The CDR3 is made up of 12 amino acids. For this clonotype: Its antigen is not identified.

Two oligonucleotides, mixed equimolar, formed the beta constant-region primer covering TRBC1 and TRBC2. TCRdb analysed the UMI-ligation and nested PCR reads with MiXCR anew, one entry per CDR3 protein. Of 150,000 or so distinct CDR3 sequences listed, approximately 15% are singletons. This chain uses TRBV7-8 with TRBJ1-5, with D maybe TRBD1 (5 bases). Input material: naive CD4+ T cells from blood. The clonotype comes from a human donor in good health. The CDR3 loop reads CASSRGGQPQHF. The CDR3 bases are TGTGCCAGCAGCCGGGGGGGTCAGCCCCAGCATTTT.